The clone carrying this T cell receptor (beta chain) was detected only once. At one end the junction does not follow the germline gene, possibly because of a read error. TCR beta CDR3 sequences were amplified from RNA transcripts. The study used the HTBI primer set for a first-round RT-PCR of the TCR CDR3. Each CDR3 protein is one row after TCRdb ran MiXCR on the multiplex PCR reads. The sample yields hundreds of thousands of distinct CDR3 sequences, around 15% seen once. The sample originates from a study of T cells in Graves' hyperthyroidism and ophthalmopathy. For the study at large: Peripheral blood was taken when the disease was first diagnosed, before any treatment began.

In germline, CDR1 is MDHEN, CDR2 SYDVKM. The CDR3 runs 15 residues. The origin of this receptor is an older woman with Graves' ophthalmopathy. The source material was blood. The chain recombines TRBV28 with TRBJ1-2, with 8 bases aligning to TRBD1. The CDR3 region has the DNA TGTGCCAGCGGCCAACCGGGACAGGTGGACTATGGCTACGCCTTC. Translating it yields CASGQPGQVDYGYAF.